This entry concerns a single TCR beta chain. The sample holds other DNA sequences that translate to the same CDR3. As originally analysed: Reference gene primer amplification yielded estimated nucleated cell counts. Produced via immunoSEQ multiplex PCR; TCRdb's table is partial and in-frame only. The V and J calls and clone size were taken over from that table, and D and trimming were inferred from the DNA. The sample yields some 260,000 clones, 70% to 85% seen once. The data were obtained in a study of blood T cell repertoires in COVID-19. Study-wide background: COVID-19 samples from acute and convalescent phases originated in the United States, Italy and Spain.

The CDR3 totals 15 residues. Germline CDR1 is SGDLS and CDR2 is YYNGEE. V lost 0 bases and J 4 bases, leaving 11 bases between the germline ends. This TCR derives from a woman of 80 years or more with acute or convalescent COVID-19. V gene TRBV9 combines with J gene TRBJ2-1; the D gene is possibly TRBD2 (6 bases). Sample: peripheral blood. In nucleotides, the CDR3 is TGTGCCAGCAGCGTAGGGGTAGGAGGGTACAATGAGCAGTTCTTC. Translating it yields CASSVGVGGYNEQFF.